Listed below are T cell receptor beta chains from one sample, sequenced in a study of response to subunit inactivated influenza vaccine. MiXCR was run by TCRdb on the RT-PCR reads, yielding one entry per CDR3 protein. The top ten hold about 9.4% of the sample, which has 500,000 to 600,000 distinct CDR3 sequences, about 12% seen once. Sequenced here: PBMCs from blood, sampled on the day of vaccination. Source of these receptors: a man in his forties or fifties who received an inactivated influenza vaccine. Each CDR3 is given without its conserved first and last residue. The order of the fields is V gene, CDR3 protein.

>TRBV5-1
ASSLGTGGSNEKLF
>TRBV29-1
SVAEIGANVLT
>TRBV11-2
ASSSRLAGPWALY
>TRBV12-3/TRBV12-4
ASSFVGQGAAEQY
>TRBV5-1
ASSSTSGNYNEQF
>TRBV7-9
ASSLPVPGELF
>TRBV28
ASRSGAYYGYT
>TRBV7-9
ASSLVPGGAFGETQY
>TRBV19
ASTLRTANTGELF
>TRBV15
ATSRDRDNQPQH
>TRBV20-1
CAAKIGYEQY
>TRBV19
ASSIGFWAGVYNEQF
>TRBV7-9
ASSTRQYNTGELF
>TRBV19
ASSDWTGGNRDEQY
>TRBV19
ASSIVGQVSYNEQF
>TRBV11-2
ASSLGAERLSDTQY
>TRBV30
AWGPRANTGELF
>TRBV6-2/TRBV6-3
ASRRLAGVYNEQF
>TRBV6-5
ASSSIAPGTSGLQF
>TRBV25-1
ASSDYRVTGPQH
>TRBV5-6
ASSGGPADEQY
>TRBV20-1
SARGDRGRPDEQF
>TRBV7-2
ASSLASGSLNEQF
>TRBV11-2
ATSGTGISYEQY
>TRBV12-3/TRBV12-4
ASSRQGYQETQY
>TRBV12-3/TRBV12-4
ASSHGLAVSSYNEQF
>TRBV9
ASSVGQVPGPQH
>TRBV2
VSSELLARLTNYGYT
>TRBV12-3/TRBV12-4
ASSLFSSYNEQF
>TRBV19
ASSTSGRNTDTQY
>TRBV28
ASSTLSTDTQY
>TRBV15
ATSRGGTGIEYQPQH
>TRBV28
ASSSHTGATEAF
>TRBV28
ASNKYRGRGRLQNSPLH
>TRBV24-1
ATSGQNSNQPQH
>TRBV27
ASSFLAGELF
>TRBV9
ASSASGGLIYEQY
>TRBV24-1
ATTDDRDTEAF
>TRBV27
ASSRSRDRVDHEQY
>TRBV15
ATSRGAALNQPQH